Here is one T cell receptor beta chain with its context. Its antigen is still unknown. The CDR3 loop spans 14 amino acids. Germline lookup yields CDR1 SGHKS and CDR2 YYEKEE (reference sequence). Germline trimming cut 2 bases from V and 3 bases from J; bases unmatched to any gene: 2. This record belongs to a study of lymphopenia after photon versus proton radiotherapy. Whole-study results and caveats: Relative stability marked proton patients; photon patients lost diversity and naive cells.

Sequenced by immunoSEQ multiplex PCR; TCRdb stores in-frame clones only, minus some. The table shows approximately 80,000 clones, with around 80% occurring only once. This receptor was taken from a man between 60 and 75 years old with pancreatic cancer. The sample consisted of peripheral blood, taken from a patient treated with proton-based radiotherapy. V gene TRBV5-5 combines with J gene TRBJ1-3; 7 bases line up with TRBD1. Written as DNA, the CDR3 is TGTGCCAGCAGCTTACAGGGGAGTGGAAACACCATATATTTT. Translating gives CASSLQGSGNTIYF.